A single sample gave rise to the 27 T cell receptor beta chains below, sequenced in a study of blood T cell repertoires in COVID-19. Profiling relied on immunoSEQ multiplex PCR, and the TCRdb table lists in-frame clones only, not all of them. The sample lists about 280,000 clones, about 88% occurring once. The sample taken for sequencing was peripheral blood. The source of these receptors is a woman aged 65 to 85 with COVID-19, enrolled during active disease.

The chain is built from TRBV5-1 and TRBJ2-7, with a possible D match to TRBD1 (6 bases). V lost 0 bases and J lost 3, with 13 bases in between. Germline-derived CDR1 and CDR2 are SGHRS and YFSETQ. The CDR3 is 15 residues long. The CDR3, as DNA: TGCGCCAGCAGCTTGGTACAGGGCGGCAGCTACGAGCAGTACTTC. Translated, it gives CASSLVQGGSYEQYF.

The chain is built from TRBV27 and TRBJ1-6; 7 nucleotides line up with TRBD1. Germline V gene sequence: CDR1 MNHEY, CDR2 SMNVEV (reference sequence). This CDR3 is built from 14 residues. V gave up 7 bases and J gave up 8 bases; unmatched junction bases: 8. CDR3 residues: CASKPGGLDSPLHF. CDR3 in DNA: TGTGCCAGCAAACCAGGGGGATTGGATTCACCCCTCCACTTT.

The V gene is TRBV23-1, the J gene TRBJ1-2; 10 positions match TRBD1. TRBV23-1 is an ORF; its function is uncertain. The CDR3 is 17 residues long. V lost 7 bases and J lost 5; bases outside the gene matches: 16. In nucleotides, the CDR3 is TGCGCCAGCATCCCGACAGGGGGCGCGGGCCTCTGGTATGGCTACACCTTC. It codes for CASIPTGGAGLWYGYTF.

The chain has TRBV3-1 (or the pseudogene TRBV3-2) and TRBJ2-7; 8 positions agree with TRBD1. This CDR3 has 14 amino acids. Germline CDR1 is LGHDT and CDR2 is YNNKEL (reference sequence). V trimming: 5 bases; J trimming: 3 bases; junction bases outside the gene matches: 6. CDR3 in amino acids: CASSRGQANYEQYF. Here the CDR3 DNA reads TGTGCCAGCAGCAGGGGACAGGCGAACTACGAGCAGTACTTC.

The V call is TRBV19, the J call TRBJ2-1, with D maybe TRBD1 (5 bases). The CDR3 sequence is 16 residues long. V lost 4 bases, J lost 0 bases, and 13 bases lay in between. Germline V gene data show CDR1 as LNHDA and CDR2 as SQIVND (reference sequence). CDR3 DNA: TGTGCCAGTAGTAGACAGATGGAGAGCTCCTACAATGAGCAGTTCTTC. Residues: CASSRQMESSYNEQFF.

The chain combines TRBV11-3 with TRBJ2-3; no firm D call. Trimming removed 0 bases at V and 0 bases at J, with 7 bases between. This CDR3 contains 15 residues. CDR1 and CDR2 from the germline V gene are SGHNT and YENEEA. The CDR3 DNA follows: TGTGCCAGCAGCTTAGAGGCATCTAGCACAGATACGCAGTATTTT. It translates to CASSLEASSTDTQYF.

In regard to this clone: A read error may produce the germline difference seen at one junction end. The V and J genes are TRBV12-3 or TRBV12-4 and TRBJ2-3, with a tentative D call TRBD2 (5 bases). The CDR3 extends over 11 amino acids. CDR3 amino acids: CASSLDGMGSF. The DNA of the CDR3 is TGTGCCAGCAGTTTAGATGGGATGGGGAGTTTT.

DNA of the CDR3: TGTGCCTCCGACCGGGACTCCGGCCTATATAATTCACCCCTCCACTTT. Its protein product is CASDRDSGLYNSPLHF. This chain connects TRBV30 to TRBJ1-6, with D possibly matching TRBD1 (5 bases). Looked up from germline, CDR1 is GTSNPN and CDR2 is SVGIG (reference sequence). V lost 7 bases and J 4 bases, leaving 20 bases between the germline ends. There are 16 residues in the CDR3.

The chain joins TRBV4-3 to TRBJ1-2; possible D gene TRBD1, 6 bases. The CDR3 is 16 residues long. Trimming removed 4 bases at V and 2 bases at J, with 17 bases between. CDR1 and CDR2 from the germline V gene are LGHNA and YSLEER. The CDR3 nucleotides are TGCGCCAGCAGCCTCATAACGACCCAGGGGAACTATGGCTACACCTTC. This translates into CASSLITTQGNYGYTF.

The chain couples TRBV7-2 to TRBJ2-7, with D tentatively TRBD1 (5 bases). Germline CDR1 and CDR2: SGHTA and FQGNSA. The CDR3 covers 15 residues. Trimming shortened V by 1 base and J by 2 bases, and 12 bases separated the two germline ends. CDR3 protein: CASSLDIRGAYEQYF. DNA for the CDR3: TGTGCCAGCAGCTTAGATATAAGGGGCGCCTACGAGCAGTACTTC.

The rearrangement uses TRBV9 and TRBJ2-1, with D perhaps matching TRBD2 (6 bases). The germline V gene has CDR1 SGDLS and CDR2 YYNGEE. Trimming left V 0 bases short and J 2 bases short, with 15 bases between. The CDR3 runs to 17 residues. In DNA, the CDR3 is TGTGCCAGCAGCGTAGATTCTAGCGCGGCGGCCTACAATGAGCAGTTCTTC. Amino acids: CASSVDSSAAAYNEQFF. Full variable domain (outside the CDR3, taken from reference TRBV9 and TRBJ2-1): DSGVTQTPKHLITATGQRVTLRCSPRSGDLSVYWYQQSLDQGLQFLIQYYNGEERAKGNILERFSAQQFPDLHSELNLSSLELGDSALYFCASSVDSSAAAYNEQFFGPGTRLTVL.

The rearrangement uses TRBV2 and TRBJ2-4; weak D call: TRBD2 (5 bases). V lost 7 bases and J 0 bases, leaving 10 bases between the germline ends. Germline-derived CDR1 and CDR2 are SNHLY and FYNNEI. This CDR3 is built from 14 residues. CDR3 coding DNA: TGTGCCAGCAAAGCGGAACTAGCCAAAAACATTCAGTACTTC. Protein sequence: CASKAELAKNIQYF.

The chain couples TRBV9 to TRBJ2-3; tentatively, D is TRBD2 (6 bases). Looked up from germline, CDR1 is SGDLS and CDR2 is YYNGEE. V lost 2 bases, J lost 6 bases, and 13 bases lay in between. The CDR3 has 14 amino acids. The chain's CDR3 is CASSVTRGRDTQYF. The CDR3 bases are TGTGCCAGCAGCGTGACCCGGGGGAGGGATACGCAGTATTTT.

This chain joins TRBV24-1 and TRBJ2-7; 10 bases are shared with TRBD1. The CDR3 length is 14 residues. J lost 2 bases, V lost 7 bases, and 4 bases had no gene match. From germline, CDR1 is KGHDR and CDR2 SFDVKD. The CDR3 nucleotides read TGTGCCACCAGCCCGGGACAGGGGACCTACGAGCAGTACTTC. This encodes CATSPGQGTYEQYF.

This clone was seen repeatedly, ten times or more. The chain joins TRBV10-3 to TRBJ1-6; possibly TRBD1 for D (5 bases). V was pared by 0 bases and J by 13 bases, with 13 bases between. This CDR3 comprises 14 residues. Per germline, CDR1 ENHRY and CDR2 SYGVKD. The chain's CDR3 is CAISESVGDFPLHF. Here the CDR3 DNA reads TGTGCCATCAGTGAGTCGGTAGGGGATTTCCCCCTCCACTTT.

This chain joins TRBV5-4 and TRBJ1-1, with a possible D match to TRBD1 (5 bases). Per germline, CDR1 SGHNT and CDR2 YYREEE (reference sequence). The CDR3 length is 15 residues. Between the trimmed V and J ends, which lost 4 bases and 1 base, there was a span of 14 bases. The CDR3 sequence is CASSPIQAPNTEAFF. The CDR3 DNA reads as TGTGCCAGCAGCCCGATACAGGCTCCGAACACTGAAGCTTTCTTT.

V gene TRBV19 combines with J gene TRBJ2-7; a possible D gene is TRBD1 (6 bases). Germline loops: CDR1 LNHDA, CDR2 SQIVND (reference sequence). The CDR3 totals 13 residues. Deletions cut 4 bases from V and 2 bases from J, with 9 bases between. The CDR3 protein is CASSTGTPYEQYF. As DNA, the CDR3 is TGTGCCAGTAGTACCGGGACACCCTACGAGCAGTACTTC.

This chain connects TRBV5-1 to TRBJ1-3, with D perhaps TRBD1 (5 bases). The V gene's germline CDR1 is SGHRS and CDR2 YFSETQ. CDR3 length: 15 residues. V lost 2 bases and J 1 base, leaving 10 bases between the germline ends. The DNA of the CDR3 is TGCGCCAGCAGCTTTGATGGGGGGTCTGGAAACACCATATATTTT. Encoded protein: CASSFDGGSGNTIYF.

This rearrangement joins TRBV5-6 to TRBJ1-4; no clear D gene. There are 13 residues in the CDR3. Trimming shortened V by 0 bases and J by 5 bases, and 5 bases separated the two germline ends. From germline, CDR1 is SGHDT and CDR2 YYEEEE. CDR3 DNA sequence: TGTGCCAGCAGCTTGGGTCTAAATGAAAAACTGTTTTTT. It is translated as CASSLGLNEKLFF. The full variable domain, rest sourced from reference TRBV5-6 and TRBJ1-4, is DAGVTQSPTHLIKTRGQQVTLRCSPKSGHDTVSWYQQALGQGPQFIFQYYEEEERQRGNFPDRFSGHQFPNYSSELNVNALLLGDSALYLCASSLGLNEKLFFGSGTQLSVL.

A single count supports this clone. The CDR3 is CASSLYWPGLHYGYTF. The CDR3 DNA follows: TGTGCCAGCAGCTTATACTGGCCGGGTCTTCACTATGGCTACACCTTC. The chain is built from TRBV11-3 and TRBJ1-2; D gene unclear. Germline CDR1 and CDR2: SGHNT and YENEEA. This CDR3 comprises 16 residues. Trimming pared 2 bases from V and 3 bases from J, leaving 16 bases between.

The chain joins TRBV3-1 (or the pseudogene TRBV3-2) to TRBJ1-5; 9 positions match TRBD1. This CDR3 is 15 amino acids long. CDR1 is LGHDT and CDR2 is YNNKEL in the germline V gene (reference sequence). The ends lost 5 bases at V and 4 bases at J; junction bases unmatched: 6. Written as DNA, the CDR3 is TGTGCCAGCAGCGCACAGGGGGCTGGTAATCAGCCCCAGCATTTT. The encoded protein is CASSAQGAGNQPQHF.

V is TRBV7-2 and J is TRBJ2-5; D call uncertain. Germline V CDR1 and CDR2: SGHTA, FQGNSA. V was cut by 4 bases and J by 1 base, with 4 bases left in between. The CDR3 has 12 residues. CDR3 amino acids: CASSSGQETQYF. As DNA, the CDR3 is TGTGCCAGCAGCTCCGGCCAAGAGACCCAGTACTTC.

CDR3 loop: CASSALMGGREQFF. The CDR3 coding sequence is TGCGCCAGCAGCGCCTTGATGGGAGGTCGAGAGCAGTTCTTC. The rearrangement links TRBV10-1 to TRBJ2-1; D might be TRBD2 (6 bases). Trimming stripped 6 bases from V and 10 bases from J, with 19 bases between. This CDR3 is built from 14 residues. The germline V gene has CDR1 WNHNN and CDR2 SYGVQD (reference sequence).

This clone was seen many times. This sequence joins TRBV4-1 and TRBJ1-4; 7 bases agree with TRBD1. Germline assignment: CDR1 MGHRA and CDR2 YSYEKL. The V gene end was trimmed by 0 bases and the J gene end by 7 bases; junction bases not matched to a gene: 5. CDR3 size: 15 residues. The CDR3 DNA follows: TGCGCCAGCAGCCAAGATCGACAGGGAGGTGAAAAACTGTTTTTT. This translates into CASSQDRQGGEKLFF.

CDR3 coding DNA: TGTGCCAGCAGCCAAGACAGGAACACCGGGGAGCTGTTTTTT. Its translation is CASSQDRNTGELFF. The chain has TRBV4-2 and TRBJ2-2; D is unresolved. This CDR3 is built from 14 residues. The ends were cut back, 0 bases at V and 1 base at J, with 3 bases in the middle. Germline lookup yields CDR1 LGHNA and CDR2 YNFKEQ.

The J gene is TRBJ1-2, the V gene TRBV3-1 (or the pseudogene TRBV3-2); D is ambiguous. The CDR3 runs to 15 residues. V shed 1 base and J shed 5 bases, with 14 bases lying between them. CDR1 is LGHDT and CDR2 is YNNKEL in the germline V gene (reference sequence). CDR3 sequence: CASSQGEGPGYGYTF. The CDR3 nucleotides are TGTGCCAGCAGCCAAGGCGAAGGACCGGGATATGGCTACACCTTC.

This chain connects TRBV5-6 to TRBJ2-2; 9 nucleotides agree with TRBD2. Germline CDR1 and CDR2: SGHDT and YYEEEE. V was clipped by 0 bases and J by 3 bases; unmatched bases: 6. This CDR3 is 17 amino acids long. In DNA, the CDR3 is TGTGCCAGCAGCTTGGGACCTTTAGCGGGGGACACCGGGGAGCTGTTTTTT. This codes for CASSLGPLAGDTGELFF.